A single sample gave rise to the 4 T cell receptor beta chains below, sequenced in a study of blood T cell repertoires in COVID-19. Sequencing used immunoSEQ multiplex PCR; TCRdb keeps in-frame clones, though not all of them. The table lists more than 200,000 clones, roughly nine tenths of them singletons. Sequencing used peripheral blood. Receptors originate from a man between 65 and 80 years old with acute or convalescent COVID-19.

The chain links TRBV11-1 to TRBJ2-7, with 8 bases fitting TRBD2. Germline trimming cut 1 base from V and 6 bases from J; bases unmatched to any gene: 8. The length of the CDR3 is 15 residues. Germline CDR1 SGHAT, CDR2 FQDESV (reference sequence). The CDR3 DNA sequence: TGTGCCAGCAGCTTAGGTGGGACTAGAGGTATCGAGCAGTACTTC. Its translation: CASSLGGTRGIEQYF.

This chain links TRBV10-3 with TRBJ1-4, with TRBD1 as a possible D gene (5 bases). Germline CDR1 is ENHRY and CDR2 is SYGVKD. The CDR3 sequence is 13 residues long. V lost 7 bases and J 8 bases, leaving 14 bases between the germline ends. The CDR3 protein is CAIKEGSDEKLFF. CDR3 bases: TGTGCCATCAAGGAGGGGTCAGACGAAAAACTGTTTTTT.

The chain carries TRBV28 and TRBJ2-2; 9 bases are shared with TRBD2. The length of the CDR3 is 15 residues. V lost 5 bases and J lost 5; bases outside the gene matches: 6. Germline lookup yields CDR1 MDHEN and CDR2 SYDVKM. The CDR3 loop is CASSLQLAGTGELFF. Written as DNA, the CDR3 is TGTGCCAGCAGTCTCCAACTAGCGGGTACCGGGGAGCTGTTTTTT. Full variable domain (outside the CDR3, taken from reference TRBV28 and TRBJ2-2): DVKVTQSSRYLVKRTGEKVFLECVQDMDHENMFWYRQDPGLGLRLIYFSYDVKMKEKGDIPEGYSVSREKKERFSLILESASTNQTSMYLCASSLQLAGTGELFFGEGSRLTVL.

The chain has TRBV7-2 and TRBJ2-7; 7 bases align to TRBD2. Germline V gene sequence: CDR1 SGHTA, CDR2 FQGNSA. This CDR3 spans 13 amino acids. The V segment lost 1 base and the J segment 4 bases; nucleotides outside the gene matches: 1. The CDR3 loop reads CASSLVGGYEQYF. CDR3 nucleotides: TGTGCCAGCAGCTTAGTGGGGGGGTACGAGCAGTACTTC.